Sequencing of this T cell receptor (beta chain) was carried out in a study of cytomegalovirus exposure and HLA in healthy donors. PCR used 60 Vbeta primers and 13 Jbeta primers. Data came from immunoSEQ multiplex PCR; TCRdb stores just in-frame clones and leaves some out. The data contain approximately 110,000 clones, about 81% of them singletons. Germline assignment: CDR1 SGHDT and CDR2 YYEEEE. V dropped 3 bases and J dropped 0; count of bases not matched to a gene: 3. The CDR3 spans 15 residues. Sequenced: PBMCs. The sequence came from a woman in her thirties in good health and CMV-seronegative. The V and J genes are TRBV5-6 and TRBJ1-3, with TRBD1 matching over 7 bases. CDR3 nucleotides: TGTGCCAGCAGCTGGGGGACAGCCTCTGGAAACACCATATATTTT. Translating it yields CASSWGTASGNTIYF.